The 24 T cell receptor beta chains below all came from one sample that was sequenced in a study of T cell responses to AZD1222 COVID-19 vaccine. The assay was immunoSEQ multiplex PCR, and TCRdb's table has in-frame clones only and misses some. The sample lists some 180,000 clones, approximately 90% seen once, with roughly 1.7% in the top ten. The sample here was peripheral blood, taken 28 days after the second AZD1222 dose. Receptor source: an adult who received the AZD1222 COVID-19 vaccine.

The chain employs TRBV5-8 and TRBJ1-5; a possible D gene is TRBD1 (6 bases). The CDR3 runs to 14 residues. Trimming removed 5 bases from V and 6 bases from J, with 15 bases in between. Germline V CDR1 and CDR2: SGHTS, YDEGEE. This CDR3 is CASSPGQLAQPQHF. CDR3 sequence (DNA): TGTGCCAGCAGTCCAGGACAGTTAGCTCAGCCCCAGCATTTT.

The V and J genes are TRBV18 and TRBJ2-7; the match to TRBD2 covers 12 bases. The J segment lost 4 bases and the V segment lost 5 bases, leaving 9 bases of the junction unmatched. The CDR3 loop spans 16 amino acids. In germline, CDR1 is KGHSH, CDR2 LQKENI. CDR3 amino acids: CASSTRTSGKFYEQYF. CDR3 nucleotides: TGTGCCAGCTCAACGCGGACTAGCGGGAAATTTTACGAGCAGTACTTC.

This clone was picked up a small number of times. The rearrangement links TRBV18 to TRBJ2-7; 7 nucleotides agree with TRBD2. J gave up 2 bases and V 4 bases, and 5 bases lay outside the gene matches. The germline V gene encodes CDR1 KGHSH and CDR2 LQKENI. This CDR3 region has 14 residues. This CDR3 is CASSRGLKTYEQYF. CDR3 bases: TGTGCCAGCTCACGGGGACTAAAAACCTACGAGCAGTACTTC.

The chain's CDR3 is CASSLGRAGEQYF. Written as DNA, the CDR3 is TGTGCCAGCAGCCTGGGCAGGGCCGGCGAGCAGTACTTC. The chain joins TRBV14 to TRBJ2-7, with a tentative D call TRBD1 (5 bases). The CDR3 extends over 13 amino acids. Trimming removed 4 bases from V and 6 bases from J, with 13 bases in between. The germline V gene has CDR1 SGHDN and CDR2 FVKESK.

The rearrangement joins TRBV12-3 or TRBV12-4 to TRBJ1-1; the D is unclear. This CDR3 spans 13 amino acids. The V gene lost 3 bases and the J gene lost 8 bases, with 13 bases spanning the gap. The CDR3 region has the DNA TGTGCCAGCAGTTTTGCGGCGGCGGGAGAAGCTTTCTTT. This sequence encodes CASSFAAAGEAFF.

The CDR3 sequence: CASSPGAHTEAFF. CDR3 sequence (DNA): TGTGCCAGTAGTCCGGGGGCGCACACTGAAGCTTTCTTT. The J gene is TRBJ1-1, the V gene TRBV19; possible D gene TRBD1, 6 bases. CDR3 length: 13 amino acids. The V gene's germline CDR1 is LNHDA and CDR2 SQIVND (reference sequence). V was shortened by 5 bases and J by 3 bases, with 10 bases between the two germline ends.

CDR3 protein: CASQRKLQRSTAQYF. DNA for the CDR3: TGTGCCAGCCAAAGGAAGTTGCAGCGCTCCACGGCCCAGTACTTC. This chain links TRBV6-5 with TRBJ2-5; no clear D gene. The germline V gene encodes CDR1 MNHEY and CDR2 SVGAGI. CDR3 length equals 15 residues. The ends were cut back, 8 bases at V and 9 bases at J, with 25 bases in the middle.

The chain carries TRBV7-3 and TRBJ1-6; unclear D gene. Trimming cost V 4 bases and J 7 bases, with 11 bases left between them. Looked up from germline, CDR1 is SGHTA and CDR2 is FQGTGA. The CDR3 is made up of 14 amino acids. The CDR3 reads CASSSSGPNSPLHF. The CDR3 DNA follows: TGTGCCAGCAGCTCCTCGGGCCCGAATTCACCCCTCCACTTT.

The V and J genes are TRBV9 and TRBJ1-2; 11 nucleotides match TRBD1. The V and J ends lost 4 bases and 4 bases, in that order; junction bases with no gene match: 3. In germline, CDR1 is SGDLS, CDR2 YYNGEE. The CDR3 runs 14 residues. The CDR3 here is CASSSGQGGYGYTF. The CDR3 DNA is TGTGCCAGCAGCTCGGGACAGGGGGGCTATGGCTACACCTTC.

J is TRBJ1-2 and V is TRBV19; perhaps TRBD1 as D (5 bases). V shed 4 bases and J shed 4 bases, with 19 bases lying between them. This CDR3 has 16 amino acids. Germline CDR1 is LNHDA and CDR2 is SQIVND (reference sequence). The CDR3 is CASSKAGTESLYGYTF. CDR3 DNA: TGTGCCAGTAGTAAGGCCGGGACCGAAAGCCTCTATGGCTACACCTTC.

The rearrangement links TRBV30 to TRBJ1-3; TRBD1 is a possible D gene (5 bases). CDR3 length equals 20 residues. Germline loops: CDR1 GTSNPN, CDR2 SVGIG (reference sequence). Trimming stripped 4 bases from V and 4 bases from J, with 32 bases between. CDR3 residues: CAWNNRGSRIPFEGGNTIYF. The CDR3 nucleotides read TGTGCCTGGAATAATAGGGGCAGTCGCATCCCCTTCGAGGGGGGAAACACCATATATTTT.

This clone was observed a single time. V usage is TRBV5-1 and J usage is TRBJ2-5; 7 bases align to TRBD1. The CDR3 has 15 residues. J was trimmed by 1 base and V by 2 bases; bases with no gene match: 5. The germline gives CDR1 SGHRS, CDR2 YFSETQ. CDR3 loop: CASSFGDSVQETQYF. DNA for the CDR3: TGCGCCAGCAGCTTCGGGGACAGTGTCCAAGAGACCCAGTACTTC.

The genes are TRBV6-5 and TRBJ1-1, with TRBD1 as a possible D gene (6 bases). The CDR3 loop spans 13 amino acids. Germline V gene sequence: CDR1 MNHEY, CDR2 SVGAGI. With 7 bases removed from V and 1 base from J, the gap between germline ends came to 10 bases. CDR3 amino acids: CASTKQGNTEAFF. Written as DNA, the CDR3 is TGTGCCAGCACTAAACAGGGGAACACTGAAGCTTTCTTT.

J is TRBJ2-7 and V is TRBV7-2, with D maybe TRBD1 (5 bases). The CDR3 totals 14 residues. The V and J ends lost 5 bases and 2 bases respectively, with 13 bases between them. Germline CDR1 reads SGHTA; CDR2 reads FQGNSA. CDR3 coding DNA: TGTGCCAGCAGCCGTTTGACAGACGCCTACGAGCAGTACTTC. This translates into CASSRLTDAYEQYF.

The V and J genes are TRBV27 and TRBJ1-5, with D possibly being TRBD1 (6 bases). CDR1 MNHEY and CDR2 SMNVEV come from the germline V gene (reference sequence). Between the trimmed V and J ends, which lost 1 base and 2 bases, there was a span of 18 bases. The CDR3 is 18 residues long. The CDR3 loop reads CASSLFSRGHGGNQPQHF. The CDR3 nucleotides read TGTGCCAGCAGTTTATTTTCCAGGGGTCACGGCGGCAATCAGCCCCAGCATTTT.

The DNA for the CDR3 is TGTGCCACCAGTGACCCCGGGGGCACGCAGTATTTT. Encoded protein: CATSDPGGTQYF. The rearrangement joins TRBV24-1 to TRBJ2-3; perhaps D is TRBD1 or TRBD2 (6 bases each). CDR3 length: 12 amino acids. Germline V CDR1 and CDR2: KGHDR, SFDVKD. Trimming removed 4 bases at V and 9 bases at J, with 10 bases between.

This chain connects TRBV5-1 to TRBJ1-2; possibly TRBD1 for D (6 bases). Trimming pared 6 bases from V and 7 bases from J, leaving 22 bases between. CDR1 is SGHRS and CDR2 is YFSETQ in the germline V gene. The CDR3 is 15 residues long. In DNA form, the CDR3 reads TGCGCCAGCACGCCAGGGGCCCGTCCTGTAAGTGGCTACACCTTC. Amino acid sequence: CASTPGARPVSGYTF.

CDR3 residues: CASSFGTGPYNEQFF. The CDR3, as DNA: TGTGCCAGCAGCTTCGGGACAGGCCCCTACAATGAGCAGTTCTTC. This chain links TRBV7-3 with TRBJ2-1, with 8 bases matching TRBD1. Trimming took 3 bases from V and 2 from J; bases not matched to a gene: 3. Per germline, CDR1 SGHTA and CDR2 FQGTGA. CDR3 length: 15 residues. The entire variable domain, with the rest obtained from reference TRBV7-3 and TRBJ2-1, is as follows: GAGVSQTPSNKVTEKGKYVELRCDPISGHTALYWYRQSLGQGPEFLIYFQGTGAADDSGLPNDRFFAVRPEGSVSTLKIQRTERGDSAVYLCASSFGTGPYNEQFFGPGTRLTVL.

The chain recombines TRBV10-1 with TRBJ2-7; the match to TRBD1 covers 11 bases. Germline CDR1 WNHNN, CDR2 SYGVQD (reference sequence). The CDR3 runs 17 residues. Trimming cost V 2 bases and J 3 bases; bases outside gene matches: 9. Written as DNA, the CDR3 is TGCGCCAGCAGTGAGAGGGGGACAGGGGGGAAGCTCTACGAGCAGTACTTC. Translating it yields CASSERGTGGKLYEQYF.

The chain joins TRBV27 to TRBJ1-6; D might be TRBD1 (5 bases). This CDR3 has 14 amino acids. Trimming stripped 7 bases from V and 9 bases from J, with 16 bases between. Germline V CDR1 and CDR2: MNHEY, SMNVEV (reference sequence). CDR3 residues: CASTWGGLSSPLHF. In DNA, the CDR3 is TGTGCCAGCACCTGGGGGGGTTTAAGTTCACCCCTCCACTTT.

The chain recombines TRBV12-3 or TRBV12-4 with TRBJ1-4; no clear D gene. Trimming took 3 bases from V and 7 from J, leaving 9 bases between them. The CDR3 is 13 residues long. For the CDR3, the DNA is TGTGCCAGCAGTTTTTCAGTTCTTGAAAAACTGTTTTTT. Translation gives CASSFSVLEKLFF.

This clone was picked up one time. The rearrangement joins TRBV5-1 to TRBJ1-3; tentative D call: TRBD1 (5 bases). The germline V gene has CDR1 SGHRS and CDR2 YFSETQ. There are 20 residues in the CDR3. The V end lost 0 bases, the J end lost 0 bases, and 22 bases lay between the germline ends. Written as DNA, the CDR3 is TGCGCCAGCAGCTTGGTGCCGATTACAGGATCAGCGTACTCTGGAAACACCATATATTTT. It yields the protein CASSLVPITGSAYSGNTIYF.

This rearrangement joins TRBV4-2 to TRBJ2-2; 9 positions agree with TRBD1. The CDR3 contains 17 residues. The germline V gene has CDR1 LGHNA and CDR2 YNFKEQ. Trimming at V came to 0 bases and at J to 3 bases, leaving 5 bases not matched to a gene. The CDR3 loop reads CASSQEDRGSHTGELFF. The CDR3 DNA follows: TGTGCCAGCAGCCAAGAAGACAGGGGGTCTCACACCGGGGAGCTGTTTTTT.

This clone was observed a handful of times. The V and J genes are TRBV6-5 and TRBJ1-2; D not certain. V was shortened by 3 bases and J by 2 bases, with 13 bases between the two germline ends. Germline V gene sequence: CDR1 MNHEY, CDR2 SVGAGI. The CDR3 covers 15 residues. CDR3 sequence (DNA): TGTGCCAGCAGTTATAGAACGACGGCCAACTATGGCTACACCTTC. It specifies CASSYRTTANYGYTF.